Following are 10 T cell receptor beta chains from one sample sequenced in a study of blood T cells in healthy people across ages (dated by TCRdb to 2014 to 2015). Libraries were built with 5' RACE. The sample was run on an Illumina HiSeq 2500. The second PCR ran for roughly 7 to 12 cycles and used a J-beta primer mix along with a sample-barcoded 5' primer. The public reads were run again by TCRdb, first through fastp at Q25 and then through MiXCR, and only productive beta chains were kept. Rows merge per CDR3 protein into single entries with the most common DNA and genes. Counted in this sample were hundreds of thousands of distinct CDR3 sequences; about 21% of them appeared once. The ten largest clones capture roughly 3.4% of the sample. Sequencing was done on a sample of blood. Receptors were obtained from a man aged 65 to 85 in good health.

This chain links TRBV2 with TRBJ2-5, with 10 bases aligning to TRBD1. The DNA matches TRBJ2-7 better at its end, which makes the J call doubtful. The CDR3 consists of 14 residues. Germline lookup yields CDR1 SNHLY and CDR2 FYNNEI. The CDR3 protein is CASRPGQGFDEQYF. The DNA for the CDR3 is TGTGCCAGCAGGCCGGGACAGGGGTTCGACGAGCAGTACTTC.

This clonotype has just a few counts. The V gene is TRBV20-1, the J gene TRBJ2-5; tentatively, D is TRBD2 (5 bases). The J call may be wrong; the DNA end is better matched by TRBJ2-7. The CDR3 is 13 amino acids. CDR1 and CDR2 (germline): DFQATT, SNEGSKA (reference sequence). The CDR3 DNA reads TGCAGTGCCGCATCCGGGGAATACTACGAGCAGTACTTC. This translates into CSAASGEYYEQYF.

The V gene is TRBV20-1, the J gene TRBJ2-2; D is unclear. The CDR3 runs 13 residues. V dropped 4 bases and J dropped 8 bases, with 14 bases sitting between them. Germline V lookup: CDR1 DFQATT, CDR2 SNEGSKA (reference sequence). The CDR3 DNA is TGCAGTGCTAACTTTCATCTTCGGGGGGAGCTGTTTTTT. It is translated as CSANFHLRGELFF.

The sample holds a few counts of this clonotype. This sequence joins TRBV18 and TRBJ2-7, with 7 bases fitting TRBD1. Germline lookup yields CDR1 KGHSH and CDR2 LQKENI. V dropped 1 base and J dropped 0; count of bases not matched to a gene: 3. The CDR3 is 15 residues long. In nucleotides, the CDR3 is TGTGCCAGCTCACCACTGACAGGGATCTCCTACGAGCAGTACTTC. Translated, it gives CASSPLTGISYEQYF.

The V and J genes are TRBV6-1 and TRBJ2-3; the match to TRBD2 covers 13 bases. CDR1 and CDR2 (germline): MNHNS, SASEGT. The trim removed 7 bases at V and 4 bases at J, leaving 8 bases unmatched. This CDR3 spans 16 amino acids. CDR3 in DNA: TGTGCCAGCAATCTGCGGACTAGCGGGAGTGCAGATACGCAGTATTTT. Translating it yields CASNLRTSGSADTQYF.

This clonotype has a count of ten or more. The V gene is TRBV7-2, the J gene TRBJ2-1; 12 bases are shared with TRBD2. The CDR3 extends over 17 amino acids. V lost 3 bases to trimming and J lost 1 base; unmatched junction nucleotides: 4. Germline CDR1 SGHTA, CDR2 FQGNSA. Written as DNA, the CDR3 is TGTGCCAGCAGCTTTGGACTAGCGGGATCGTCCTACAATGAGCAGTTCTTC. Translation: CASSFGLAGSSYNEQFF.

Ten or more counts support this clonotype. This sequence joins TRBV6-2 or TRBV6-3 and TRBJ2-5; TRBD2 might be the D (5 bases). There are 14 residues in the CDR3. Trimming stripped 7 bases from V and 5 bases from J, with 17 bases between. In germline, CDR1 is MNHEY, CDR2 SVGEGT. The CDR3 loop is CASIGKEGVETQYF. In nucleotides, the CDR3 is TGTGCCAGCATCGGAAAAGAGGGTGTGGAGACCCAGTACTTC.

The chain is built from TRBV3-1 and TRBJ2-5, with D possibly matching TRBD2 (5 bases). The DNA end lines up better with TRBJ2-1; the J call may be wrong. The CDR3 loop spans 15 amino acids. The V gene's germline CDR1 is LGHDT and CDR2 YNNKEL (reference sequence). CDR3 in DNA: TGTGCCAGCAGCCAAGAATCTAGCCACGTGAATGAGCAGTTCTTC. Translating it yields CASSQESSHVNEQFF.

This clonotype has a handful of counts. The chain uses TRBV2 and TRBJ2-5; 7 bases align to TRBD2. There are 13 residues in the CDR3. V gave up 5 bases and J gave up 12 bases; unmatched junction bases: 12. Germline V gene data show CDR1 as SNHLY and CDR2 as FYNNEI. The CDR3 here is CASSKGSSGMKYF. The CDR3, as DNA: TGTGCCAGCAGTAAGGGTTCTAGCGGTATGAAGTACTTC. The full variable domain, in which reference TRBV2 and TRBJ2-5 provide the parts outside the CDR3, is EPEVTQTPSHQVTQMGQEVILRCVPISNHLYFYWYRQILGQKVEFLVSFYNNEISEKSEIFDDQFSVERPDGSNFTLKIRSTKLEDSAMYFCASSKGSSGMKYFGPGTRLLVL.

The genes are TRBV27 and TRBJ1-1; TRBD1 aligns across 10 bases. Germline V CDR1 and CDR2: MNHEY, SMNVEV (reference sequence). The CDR3 runs 16 residues. V was pared by 9 bases and J by 2 bases, with 12 bases of the junction left unmatched. The CDR3 DNA follows: TGTGCCAGTACCCGGACAGGGGGAGCGGCTAACACTGAAGCTTTCTTT. This gives the protein CASTRTGGAANTEAFF.